The 24 T cell receptor beta chains reported below all come from one sample, sequenced in a study of Ad26.COV2.S vaccination and SARS-CoV-2 variants. Specified treatment: around 19 received Ad26.COV2.S at low or high dose, single or two shots; about 5 received placebo; per-sample allocation not given. Day 63 following the first vaccine or placebo injection was when the samples were taken. The protocol was immunoSEQ multiplex PCR, while the TCRdb copy is restricted to in-frame clones and leaves out a portion. Seen here are a few hundred thousand clones, about 88% observed once, and the top ten hold 1.9%. The sample consisted of peripheral blood, taken in a trial of Ad26.COV2.S vaccine versus placebo. Receptor source: a person between 18 and 65 years old who received the Ad26.COV2.S COVID-19 vaccine or a placebo.

The chain couples TRBV7-2 to TRBJ2-1; 8 bases fit TRBD2. V was clipped by 4 bases and J by 8 bases; unmatched bases: 13. The germline CDR1 and CDR2 sequences are SGHTA and FQGNSA. The length of the CDR3 is 16 residues. DNA of the CDR3: TGTGCCAGCAGCTATGCAGCGGGAGTCCGTTGGGATGAGCAGTTCTTC. Protein sequence: CASSYAAGVRWDEQFF. The complete variable domain, with remaining parts taken from reference TRBV7-2 and TRBJ2-1, reads GAGVSQSPSNKVTEKGKDVELRCDPISGHTALYWYRQSLGQGLEFLIYFQGNSAPDKSGLPSDRFSAERTGGSVSTLTIQRTQQEDSAVYLCASSYAAGVRWDEQFFGPGTRLTVL.

The J gene is TRBJ2-2, the V gene TRBV28; D call uncertain. This CDR3 is built from 13 residues. Germline V gives CDR1 MDHEN, CDR2 SYDVKM. Trimming cost V 6 bases and J 4 bases, with 9 bases left between them. Here the CDR3 reads CASRPHGTGELFF. The CDR3 bases are TGTGCCAGCAGACCCCACGGCACCGGGGAGCTGTTTTTT. The full variable domain, rest sourced from reference TRBV28 and TRBJ2-2, is DVKVTQSSRYLVKRTGEKVFLECVQDMDHENMFWYRQDPGLGLRLIYFSYDVKMKEKGDIPEGYSVSREKKERFSLILESASTNQTSMYLCASRPHGTGELFFGEGSRLTVL.

The J gene is TRBJ2-1, the V gene TRBV30; 12 bases fit TRBD2. The germline V gene has CDR1 GTSNPN and CDR2 SVGIG (reference sequence). Losses at the gene ends were 0 bases for V and 10 bases for J; bases not matched to a gene: 10. The CDR3 consists of 16 residues. The CDR3 is CAWSVGTSGPLGEQFF. The CDR3 bases are TGTGCCTGGAGTGTAGGGACTAGCGGGCCCCTGGGGGAGCAGTTCTTC. Combining the CDR3 with reference TRBV30 and TRBJ2-1 gives the whole variable domain SQTIHQWPATLVQPVGSPLSLECTVEGTSNPNLYWYRQAAGRGLQLLFYSVGIGQISSEVPQNLSASRPQDRQFILSSKKLLLSDSGFYLCAWSVGTSGPLGEQFFGPGTRLTVL.

The chain carries TRBV28 and TRBJ2-3; D not resolved. This CDR3 is built from 14 residues. V dropped 6 bases and J dropped 2 bases, with 12 bases sitting between them. Per germline, CDR1 MDHEN and CDR2 SYDVKM. CDR3 region: CASSAAPLTDTQYF. CDR3 nucleotide sequence: TGTGCCAGCAGCGCTGCCCCCCTCACAGATACGCAGTATTTT.

V usage is TRBV5-1 and J usage is TRBJ2-1; no reliable D call. V shed 0 bases and J shed 8 bases, with 12 bases lying between them. Germline V gene data show CDR1 as SGHRS and CDR2 as YFSETQ. The CDR3 extends over 14 amino acids. CDR3 sequence: CASSLDHVLDEQFF. The CDR3, as DNA: TGCGCCAGCAGCTTGGACCACGTCTTGGATGAGCAGTTCTTC.

Worth noting for this clone: The identical CDR3 is also encoded by other nucleotide sequences in the sample. The J gene is TRBJ1-5, the V gene TRBV27; D gene uncertain. Germline CDR1 and CDR2: MNHEY and SMNVEV (reference sequence). Trimming left V 3 bases short and J 4 bases short, with 10 bases between. The CDR3 is 14 amino acids. The CDR3 protein is CASSFLGRNQPQHF. The CDR3, as DNA: TGTGCCAGCAGTTTTTTGGGTAGAAATCAGCCCCAGCATTTT.

This clone showed up just once. CDR3 in DNA: TGTGCCAGCAGTGCCCAGGGGGCCGGGGGTGAAGCTTTCTTT. Encoded protein: CASSAQGAGGEAFF. The rearrangement joins TRBV27 to TRBJ1-1, with 8 bases identical to TRBD1. V lost 5 bases to trimming and J lost 7 bases; unmatched junction nucleotides: 9. Germline V gene data show CDR1 as MNHEY and CDR2 as SMNVEV (reference sequence). This CDR3 is 14 amino acids long.

CDR3 loop: CASSITASGASQYF. The DNA for the CDR3 is TGTGCCAGTAGTATTACGGCCAGCGGGGCGTCCCAGTACTTC. The rearrangement links TRBV19 to TRBJ2-5; 7 positions agree with TRBD2. Germline V lookup: CDR1 LNHDA, CDR2 SQIVND (reference sequence). The V and J ends lost 3 bases and 9 bases, in that order; junction bases with no gene match: 10. The CDR3 runs to 14 residues.

This chain uses TRBV19 with TRBJ1-6; perhaps TRBD1 as D (5 bases). This CDR3 contains 14 residues. Germline CDR1 LNHDA, CDR2 SQIVND (reference sequence). Trimming shortened V by 5 bases and J by 6 bases, and 11 bases separated the two germline ends. CDR3 sequence (DNA): TGTGCCAGTAGTTTCGGGACGCCTAATTCACCCCTCCACTTT. Protein: CASSFGTPNSPLHF.

The genes are TRBV9 and TRBJ1-1; D is unresolved. Germline V gene sequence: CDR1 SGDLS, CDR2 YYNGEE. The CDR3 covers 13 residues. V was clipped by 3 bases and J by 1 base, with 7 bases between them. CDR3 amino acids: CASSGLGNTEAFF. Written as DNA, the CDR3 is TGTGCCAGCAGCGGCCTAGGGAACACTGAAGCTTTCTTT. The full variable domain, its missing parts supplied by reference TRBV9 and TRBJ1-1, is DSGVTQTPKHLITATGQRVTLRCSPRSGDLSVYWYQQSLDQGLQFLIQYYNGEERAKGNILERFSAQQFPDLHSELNLSSLELGDSALYFCASSGLGNTEAFFGQGTRLTVV.

V gene TRBV12-5 combines with J gene TRBJ1-1; 9 positions match TRBD1. Trimming at V came to 0 bases and at J to 2 bases, leaving 10 bases not matched to a gene. The germline gives CDR1 LGHNT, CDR2 FRNRAP. There are 18 residues in the CDR3. The CDR3 sequence: CASGLVRIGDRDNTEAFF. The CDR3 region has the DNA TGTGCTAGTGGTTTGGTAAGAATTGGGGACAGGGATAACACTGAAGCTTTCTTT.

The V gene is TRBV2, the J gene TRBJ2-5, with D possibly being TRBD2 (5 bases). This CDR3 has 12 residues. V was shortened by 8 bases and J by 3 bases, with 10 bases between the two germline ends. Germline V CDR1 and CDR2: SNHLY, FYNNEI. Here the CDR3 reads CASSRGEETQYF. In DNA, the CDR3 is TGTGCCAGCTCTCGGGGTGAAGAGACCCAGTACTTC.

As concerns this clone: The identical CDR3 is also encoded by other nucleotide sequences in the sample. The gene calls are TRBV13 and TRBJ2-7; D unclear. Trimming removed 5 bases from V and 4 bases from J, with 6 bases in between. This CDR3 spans 11 amino acids. Per the germline V gene, CDR1 is PRHDT and CDR2 is FYEKMQ (reference sequence). The CDR3 reads CASSLGYEQYF. CDR3 DNA: TGTGCCAGCAGCCTTGGTTACGAGCAGTACTTC. The full variable domain, with the rest looked up from reference TRBV13 and TRBJ2-7, is AAGVIQSPRHLIKEKRETATLKCYPIPRHDTVYWYQQGPGQDPQFLISFYEKMQSDKGSIPDRFSAQQFSDYHSELNMSSLELGDSALYFCASSLGYEQYFGPGTRLTVT.

The chain is built from TRBV24-1 and TRBJ2-1; TRBD2 might be the D (6 bases). The CDR3 length is 13 residues. V was shortened by 4 bases and J by 9 bases, with 12 bases between the two germline ends. The germline V gene encodes CDR1 KGHDR and CDR2 SFDVKD. The CDR3 is CATSETGTSEQFF. CDR3 in DNA: TGTGCCACCAGTGAAACCGGGACTTCTGAGCAGTTCTTC.

This clone has a single count. The chain recombines TRBV19 with TRBJ1-1; D gene uncertain. Germline lookup yields CDR1 LNHDA and CDR2 SQIVND (reference sequence). The CDR3 length is 19 residues. The germline V and J ends were trimmed by 1 base and 3 bases, with 24 bases remaining between them. The chain's CDR3 is CASSIAGYSPRDGDTEAFF. The CDR3 nucleotides are TGTGCCAGTAGTATAGCTGGGTACAGTCCTAGGGATGGAGACACTGAAGCTTTCTTT.

Points on this clone: Sequence at one end of the junction differs from germline and may be a read error. J is TRBJ2-7 and V is TRBV5-1, with D possibly being TRBD2 (6 bases). Germline loops: CDR1 SGHRS, CDR2 YFSETQ. This CDR3 is 10 amino acids long. The CDR3 DNA reads as TGCGCCAGCAGGCGGAACGGCGGGATCTTC. This translates into CASRRNGGIF.

The rearrangement joins TRBV28 to TRBJ2-7, with 11 bases fitting TRBD2. This CDR3 region has 14 residues. Germline loops: CDR1 MDHEN, CDR2 SYDVKM. V lost 5 bases to trimming and J lost 0 bases; unmatched junction nucleotides: 0. The CDR3 DNA reads as TGTGCCAGCAGTGGGACTAGCGGCTCCTACGAGCAGTACTTC. It translates to CASSGTSGSYEQYF.

The gene calls are TRBV5-6 and TRBJ1-2; D gene unclear. This CDR3 has 11 amino acids. V lost 4 bases, J lost 4 bases, and 5 bases lay in between. Germline values: CDR1 SGHDT, CDR2 YYEEEE. The DNA of the CDR3 is TGTGCCAGCAGCGATAGCTATGGCTACACCTTC. Amino acids: CASSDSYGYTF.

The chain combines TRBV14 with TRBJ2-3; D unclear. Trimming shortened V by 0 bases and J by 6 bases, and 7 bases separated the two germline ends. Germline values: CDR1 SGHDN, CDR2 FVKESK. CDR3 length: 13 residues. The CDR3 DNA reads as TGTGCCAGCAGCCAAGATGACGGCGATACGCAGTATTTT. It translates to CASSQDDGDTQYF.

The rearrangement uses TRBV24-1 and TRBJ1-5; 7 nucleotides agree with TRBD1. The CDR3 covers 15 residues. The germline CDR1 and CDR2 sequences are KGHDR and SFDVKD. V was clipped by 5 bases and J by 3 bases; unmatched bases: 6. CDR3 region: CATSGDRVFNQPQHF. CDR3 nucleotide sequence: TGTGCCACCAGTGGCGACAGGGTATTCAATCAGCCCCAGCATTTT.

The V call is TRBV28, the J call TRBJ1-5; 7 nucleotides line up with TRBD1. The CDR3 length is 13 residues. J gave up 2 bases and V 7 bases, and 2 bases lay outside the gene matches. Germline V CDR1 and CDR2: MDHEN, SYDVKM. The CDR3 DNA sequence: TGTGCCAGCAAGGGGACAGGCAATCAGCCCCAGCATTTT. Protein sequence: CASKGTGNQPQHF.

The chain couples TRBV10-3 to TRBJ1-2; the D gene is possibly TRBD1 (6 bases). Germline values: CDR1 ENHRY, CDR2 SYGVKD. This CDR3 has 13 amino acids. V shed 6 bases and J shed 7 bases, with 15 bases lying between them. This chain's CDR3 is CAIRTVTGSGYTF. Written as DNA, the CDR3 is TGTGCCATCAGGACAGTGACAGGATCTGGCTACACCTTC.

The table lists this clone with a few counts. CDR3 sequence reads: CASSPGVNSPLHF. CDR3 sequence (DNA): TGTGCCAGCAGTCCGGGCGTGAATTCACCCCTCCACTTT. V gene TRBV28 combines with J gene TRBJ1-6; D is uncertain. V lost 5 bases to trimming and J lost 7 bases, with 9 bases between them. The CDR3 loop spans 13 amino acids. Germline CDR1 MDHEN, CDR2 SYDVKM.

The V call is TRBV24-1, the J call TRBJ2-3; D might be TRBD1 (5 bases). The CDR3 consists of 13 residues. Germline values: CDR1 KGHDR, CDR2 SFDVKD. The V end was cut by 2 bases, the J end by 3 bases, with 5 bases between. The DNA for the CDR3 is TGTGCCACCAGTGATTACAGGACAGATACGCAGTATTTT. Encoded protein: CATSDYRTDTQYF.